The 15 T cell receptor beta chains in this list originate from one sample, sequenced in a study of PD-1 blockade in classical Hodgkin lymphoma. Each patient's relapse followed autologous stem cell transplantation, and brentuximab vedotin exposure varied. Thawed PBMCs were the source of CD4+ T cells, purified by magnetic negative selection. Using immunoSEQ multiplex PCR, the repertoire was profiled, and TCRdb retains in-frame clones only, with some absent. In the table there are 7,500 to 8,000 clones, 86% of which are singletons. The material sequenced was CD4+ T cells from blood, taken at baseline. These receptors all come from a human donor with classical Hodgkin lymphoma.

V gene TRBV9 combines with J gene TRBJ2-7, with a possible D match to TRBD1 (5 bases). The V end was cut by 0 bases, the J end by 3 bases, with 10 bases between. Germline V gene data show CDR1 as SGDLS and CDR2 as YYNGEE. There are 14 residues in the CDR3. The CDR3 DNA follows: TGTGCCAGCAGCGTAGCTGGGCAGGGCTACGAGCAGTACTTC. Translating gives CASSVAGQGYEQYF.

V and J are TRBV6-1 and TRBJ2-3; 8 bases agree with TRBD1. CDR1 is MNHNS, CDR2 SASEGT, per germline. This CDR3 is 15 amino acids long. The J segment lost 2 bases and the V segment lost 5 bases, leaving 6 bases of the junction unmatched. CDR3 coding DNA: TGTGCCAGCAGTTTACAGGGGGAGTACACAGATACGCAGTATTTT. Protein: CASSLQGEYTDTQYF.

The rearrangement uses TRBV5-1 and TRBJ1-2; 10 bases agree with TRBD1. CDR3 length: 16 amino acids. The germline gives CDR1 SGHRS, CDR2 YFSETQ. Trimming removed 3 bases from V and 3 bases from J; junction bases left unmatched: 8. The CDR3 loop is CASSSHGTGVDYGYTF. CDR3 in DNA: TGCGCCAGCAGCTCCCATGGGACAGGGGTGGACTATGGCTACACCTTC.

This clone has just a few counts. The rearrangement uses TRBV4-2 and TRBJ1-2; TRBD1 matches 9 bases. Looked up from germline, CDR1 is LGHNA and CDR2 is YNFKEQ. With V trimmed by 0 bases and J by 9 bases, 8 bases remained unmatched. There are 15 residues in the CDR3. CDR3 in DNA: TGTGCCAGCAGCCAAGAAAGGGACAGGGTAACAAGCTACACCTTC. It translates to CASSQERDRVTSYTF.

V and J are TRBV18 and TRBJ1-4, with D possibly TRBD1 on 6 matching bases. The CDR3 spans 13 residues. Germline V gives CDR1 KGHSH, CDR2 LQKENI. Trimming stripped 8 bases from V and 8 bases from J, with 15 bases between. CDR3 loop: CASGGRGTEKLFF. CDR3 bases: TGTGCCAGCGGGGGCAGGGGAACGGAAAAACTGTTTTTT.

This clone was seen a few times. V usage is TRBV2 and J usage is TRBJ1-5; no reliable D call. The CDR3 covers 17 residues. V shed 5 bases and J shed 2 bases, with 19 bases lying between them. The V gene's germline CDR1 is SNHLY and CDR2 FYNNEI. The CDR3 coding sequence is TGTGCCAGCAGTCACCCCGAGGGAGGGTATGGCAATCAGCCCCAGCATTTT. Translation gives CASSHPEGGYGNQPQHF.

V usage is TRBV5-4 and J usage is TRBJ1-2; 7 bases map to TRBD1. V was clipped by 10 bases and J by 4 bases; unmatched bases: 16. This CDR3 region has 15 residues. In germline, CDR1 is SGHNT, CDR2 YYREEE (reference sequence). CDR3 amino acids: CAGGEGGRPFYGYTF. CDR3 nucleotides: TGTGCCGGCGGAGAAGGGGGCCGCCCTTTCTATGGCTACACCTTC.

The chain carries TRBV9 and TRBJ2-1; the D gene is possibly TRBD2 (6 bases). Germline CDR1 is SGDLS and CDR2 is YYNGEE. The CDR3 has 15 amino acids. V lost 2 bases to trimming and J lost 2 bases, with 11 bases between them. CDR3 region: CASSVFSGTYNEQFF. The DNA of the CDR3 is TGTGCCAGCAGCGTGTTTAGCGGAACCTACAATGAGCAGTTCTTC.

This clone was recorded a few times. The chain recombines TRBV18 with TRBJ1-1; D is perhaps TRBD1 (6 bases). Germline-derived CDR1 and CDR2 are KGHSH and LQKENI. V was clipped by 3 bases and J by 0 bases, with 23 bases between them. The CDR3 consists of 19 residues. The chain's CDR3 is CASSPLPGGPGGLNTEAFF. The DNA of the CDR3 is TGTGCCAGCTCACCCCTGCCCGGGGGCCCGGGGGGCTTGAACACTGAAGCTTTCTTT. Full variable domain (rest looked up from reference TRBV18 and TRBJ1-1): NAGVMQNPRHLVRRRGQEARLRCSPMKGHSHVYWYRQLPEEGLKFMVYLQKENIIDESGMPKERFSAEFPKEGPSILRIQQVVRGDSAAYFCASSPLPGGPGGLNTEAFFGQGTRLTVV.

This chain links TRBV5-4 with TRBJ1-1; 7 positions match TRBD1. Looked up from germline, CDR1 is SGHNT and CDR2 is YYREEE (reference sequence). V was pared by 6 bases and J by 4 bases, with 6 bases of the junction left unmatched. The CDR3 is 13 amino acids. The CDR3 loop reads CASNKRDSTEAFF. The CDR3 DNA follows: TGTGCCAGCAACAAGAGGGACAGCACTGAAGCTTTCTTT.

This chain joins TRBV28 and TRBJ1-2; TRBD1 might be the D (6 bases). V was trimmed by 5 bases and J by 3 bases, leaving 16 bases between them. CDR1 MDHEN and CDR2 SYDVKM come from the germline V gene. This CDR3 spans 15 amino acids. The CDR3 sequence: CASSAGPQGHYGYTF. CDR3 DNA: TGTGCCAGCAGTGCAGGACCCCAGGGGCACTATGGCTACACCTTC.

The V call is TRBV5-6, the J call TRBJ2-3, with D unresolved. From germline, CDR1 is SGHDT and CDR2 YYEEEE. The CDR3 consists of 15 residues. With 1 base removed from V and 0 bases from J, the gap between germline ends came to 9 bases. The CDR3 coding sequence is TGTGCCAGCAGCTTGATGGTATCTAGCACAGATACGCAGTATTTT. It is translated as CASSLMVSSTDTQYF.

This clone was seen more than once but under ten times. The V and J genes are TRBV18 and TRBJ1-2, with 7 positions matching TRBD1. J gave up 4 bases and V 3 bases, and 2 bases lay outside the gene matches. The CDR3 consists of 13 residues. Per germline, CDR1 KGHSH and CDR2 LQKENI. The CDR3 DNA follows: TGTGCCAGCTCACCGGGACAGTTCTATGGCTACACCTTC. It is translated as CASSPGQFYGYTF. Supplemented by reference TRBV18 and TRBJ1-2, the full variable domain reads NAGVMQNPRHLVRRRGQEARLRCSPMKGHSHVYWYRQLPEEGLKFMVYLQKENIIDESGMPKERFSAEFPKEGPSILRIQQVVRGDSAAYFCASSPGQFYGYTFGSGTRLTVV.

The rearrangement uses TRBV6-6 and TRBJ1-6; 10 bases agree with TRBD1. Germline V gene lookup returns CDR1 MNHNY and CDR2 SVGAGI (reference sequence). Trimming at V came to 6 bases and at J to 7 bases, leaving 6 bases not matched to a gene. The CDR3 has 15 residues. CDR3 in DNA: TGTGCCAGCAGCGACAGGGGGCTAGGGAATTCACCCCTCCACTTT. Its translation is CASSDRGLGNSPLHF.

The gene calls are TRBV6-1 and TRBJ2-2; 7 nucleotides match TRBD2. CDR3 length equals 14 residues. Germline lookup yields CDR1 MNHNS and CDR2 SASEGT. The V and J ends lost 7 bases and 7 bases, in that order; junction bases with no gene match: 9. CDR3 DNA: TGTGCCAGCACCCTTCCCCCGGGGGGCGGGGAGCTGTTTTTT. It translates to CASTLPPGGGELFF.